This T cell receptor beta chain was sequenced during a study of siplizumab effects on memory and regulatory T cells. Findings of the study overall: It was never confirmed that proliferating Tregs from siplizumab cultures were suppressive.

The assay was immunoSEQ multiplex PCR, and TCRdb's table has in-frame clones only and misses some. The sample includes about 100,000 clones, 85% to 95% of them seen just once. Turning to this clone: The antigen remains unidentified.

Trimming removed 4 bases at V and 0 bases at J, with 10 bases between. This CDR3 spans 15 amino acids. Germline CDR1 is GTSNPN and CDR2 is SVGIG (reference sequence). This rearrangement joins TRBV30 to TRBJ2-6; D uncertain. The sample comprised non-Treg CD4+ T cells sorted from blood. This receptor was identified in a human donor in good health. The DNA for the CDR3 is TGTGCCTGGAATCCGGCAACCTCTGGGGCCAACGTCCTGACTTTC. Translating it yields CAWNPATSGANVLTF.